Sequencing of this TCR beta chain was carried out in a study of blood T cell repertoires in COVID-19. Study information: Material from acute and convalescent COVID-19 was sourced from the United States, Italy and Spain.

This clone was recorded only once. Everyone who took part was 18 to 89 years old, and they came from about 25 US areas. Membership in each cohort depended on participant-reported clinical history. The table came from immunoSEQ multiplex PCR; TCRdb's copy has only in-frame clones and leaves some out. The sample includes about 200,000 clones, 86% of them seen just once. CDR1 and CDR2 from the germline V gene are LNHDA and SQIVND (reference sequence). There are 15 residues in the CDR3. The ends lost 4 bases at V and 6 bases at J; junction bases unmatched: 9. V is TRBV19 and J is TRBJ2-3; 8 bases are shared with TRBD2. The clonotype originates from a middle-aged man with acute COVID-19. Material: PBMCs or T cells enriched from blood (not recorded which). CDR3 region: CASSTLYREGDTQYF. The CDR3 nucleotides read TGTGCCAGTAGTACCCTGTATCGGGAGGGGGATACGCAGTATTTT. Full variable domain (rest looked up from reference TRBV19 and TRBJ2-3): DGGITQSPKYLFRKEGQNVTLSCEQNLNHDAMYWYRQDPGQGLRLIYYSQIVNDFQKGDIAEGYSVSREKKESFPLTVTSAQKNPTAFYLCASSTLYREGDTQYFGPGTRLTVL.